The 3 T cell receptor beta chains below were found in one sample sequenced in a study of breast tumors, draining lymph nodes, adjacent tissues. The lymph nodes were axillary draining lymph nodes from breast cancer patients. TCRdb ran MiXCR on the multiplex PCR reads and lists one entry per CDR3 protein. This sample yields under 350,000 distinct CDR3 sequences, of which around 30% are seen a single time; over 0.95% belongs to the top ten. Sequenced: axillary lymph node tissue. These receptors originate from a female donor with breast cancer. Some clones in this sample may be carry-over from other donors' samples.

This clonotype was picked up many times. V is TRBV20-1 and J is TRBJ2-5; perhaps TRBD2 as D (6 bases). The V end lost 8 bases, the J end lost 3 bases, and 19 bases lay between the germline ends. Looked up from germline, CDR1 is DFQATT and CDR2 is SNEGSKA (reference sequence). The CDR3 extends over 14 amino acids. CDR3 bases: TGCAGTACCCGGGCAAGCGGGCCCAAAGAGACCCAGTACTTC. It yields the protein CSTRASGPKETQYF.

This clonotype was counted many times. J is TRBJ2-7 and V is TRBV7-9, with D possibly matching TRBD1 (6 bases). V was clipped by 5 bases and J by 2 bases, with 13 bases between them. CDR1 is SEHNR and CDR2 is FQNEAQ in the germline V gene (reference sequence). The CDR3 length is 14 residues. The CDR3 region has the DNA TGTGCCAGCAGCCCGGACAGCCCTCCCTACGAGCAGTACTTC. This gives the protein CASSPDSPPYEQYF.

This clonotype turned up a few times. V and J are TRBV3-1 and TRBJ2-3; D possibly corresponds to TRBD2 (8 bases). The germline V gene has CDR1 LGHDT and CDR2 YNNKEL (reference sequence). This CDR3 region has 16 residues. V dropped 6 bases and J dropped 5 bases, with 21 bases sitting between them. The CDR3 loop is CASSFSGRGLVDTQYF. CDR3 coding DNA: TGTGCCAGCAGTTTTTCCGGGAGGGGGCTGGTAGATACGCAGTATTTT.